This T cell receptor (beta chain) was recovered during a study of T cell repertoires in cytomegalovirus infection. TCRdb called the reads again in MiXCR, with one record for every CDR3 protein. The sample lists around 260,000 distinct CDR3 sequences; roughly 24% were seen once. V lost 5 bases, J lost 3 bases, and 8 bases stayed unmatched. The CDR3 extends over 15 amino acids. CDR1 and CDR2 (germline): SGHTA, FQGTGA. The TCR originated in a human donor in good health (CMV status not recorded). Some clones in this sample may be carry-over from other donors' samples. V is TRBV7-3 and J is TRBJ2-7; TRBD1 agrees at 9 bases. What was sequenced was PBMCs. Here the CDR3 DNA reads TGTGCCAGCAGCCCCCGGACAGGGGAACACTACGAGCAGTACTTC. It codes for CASSPRTGEHYEQYF.